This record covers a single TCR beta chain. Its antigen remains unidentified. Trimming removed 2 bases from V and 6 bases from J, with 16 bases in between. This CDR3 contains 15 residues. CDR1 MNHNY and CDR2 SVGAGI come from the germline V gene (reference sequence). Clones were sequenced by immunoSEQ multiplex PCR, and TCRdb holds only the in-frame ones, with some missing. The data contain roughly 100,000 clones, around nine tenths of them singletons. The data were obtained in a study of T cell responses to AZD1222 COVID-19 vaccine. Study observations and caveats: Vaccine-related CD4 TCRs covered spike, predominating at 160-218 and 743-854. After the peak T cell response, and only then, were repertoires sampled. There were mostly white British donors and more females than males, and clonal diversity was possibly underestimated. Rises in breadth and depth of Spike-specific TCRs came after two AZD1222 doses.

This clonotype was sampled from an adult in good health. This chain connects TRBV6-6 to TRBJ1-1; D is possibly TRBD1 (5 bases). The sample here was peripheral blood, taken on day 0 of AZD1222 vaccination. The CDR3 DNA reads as TGTGCCAGCAGTTACCCTACGGGGGGATCGTCTGAAGCTTTCTTT. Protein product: CASSYPTGGSSEAFF.